Presented here are 15 T cell receptor beta chains from one specimen sequenced in a study of blood T cell repertoires in COVID-19. Only in-frame clones appear in the TCRdb table, and some are missing; sequencing was by immunoSEQ multiplex PCR. The sample consists of about half a million clones, 80% to 90% of them appearing once. The sample comprised peripheral blood. These receptors came from a human donor in a cohort sampled during active COVID-19.

DNA of the CDR3: TGTGCCGGCTGGACTAGCGGGAGCCCTGCAGATACGCAGTATTTT. It yields the protein CAGWTSGSPADTQYF. The chain couples TRBV6-6 to TRBJ2-3; 13 bases align to TRBD2. CDR3 length: 15 residues. Trimming took 11 bases from V and 4 from J; bases not matched to a gene: 9. The V gene's germline CDR1 is MNHNY and CDR2 SVGAGI (reference sequence).

As DNA, the CDR3 is TGTGCCAGCTCACCAGCAAGGGTAGACAGGATCACTGAAGCTTTCTTT. Encoded protein: CASSPARVDRITEAFF. This chain uses TRBV18 with TRBJ1-1, with D possibly being TRBD1 (6 bases). Deletions cut 2 bases from V and 4 bases from J, with 17 bases between. The germline gives CDR1 KGHSH, CDR2 LQKENI. The CDR3 is 16 amino acids.

This clone was recorded once. The rearrangement uses TRBV4-1 and TRBJ2-1, with 12 bases lining up with TRBD1. CDR3 size: 15 residues. CDR1 MGHRA and CDR2 YSYEKL come from the germline V gene. V gave up 4 bases and J gave up 7 bases; unmatched junction bases: 5. The CDR3 DNA sequence: TGCGCCAGCAGCCCGGGACAGGGGGCTGTGAATGAGCAGTTCTTC. It yields the protein CASSPGQGAVNEQFF.

The CDR3 nucleotides read TGTGCCAGTAGTCCTTCCGACAGGGCCTCCTACGAGCAGTACTTC. It is translated as CASSPSDRASYEQYF. V and J are TRBV19 and TRBJ2-7; 7 bases fit TRBD1. The germline V gene has CDR1 LNHDA and CDR2 SQIVND (reference sequence). The J segment lost 0 bases and the V segment lost 5 bases, leaving 7 bases of the junction unmatched. This CDR3 has 15 residues. Drawing the rest from reference TRBV19 and TRBJ2-7, the complete variable domain is DGGITQSPKYLFRKEGQNVTLSCEQNLNHDAMYWYRQDPGQGLRLIYYSQIVNDFQKGDIAEGYSVSREKKESFPLTVTSAQKNPTAFYLCASSPSDRASYEQYFGPGTRLTVT.

This chain connects TRBV30 to TRBJ1-2; TRBD1 matches at 8 bases. Germline loops: CDR1 GTSNPN, CDR2 SVGIG (reference sequence). The ends lost 5 bases at V and 8 bases at J; junction bases unmatched: 13. The CDR3 has 14 amino acids. The CDR3 nucleotides are TGTGCCTGGCTACTACTCGACAGGGGTGACGGCTACACCTTC. Protein product: CAWLLLDRGDGYTF.

This chain links TRBV6-6 with TRBJ2-5, with a tentative D call TRBD1 (5 bases). Per the germline V gene, CDR1 is MNHNY and CDR2 is SVGAGI (reference sequence). The length of the CDR3 is 14 residues. Trimming cost V 8 bases and J 2 bases, with 15 bases left between them. The CDR3 sequence: CASANGHSQETQYF. The CDR3 coding sequence is TGTGCCAGCGCCAATGGACACTCTCAAGAGACCCAGTACTTC.

The V and J genes are TRBV5-4 and TRBJ2-1, with 12 bases lining up with TRBD2. There are 16 residues in the CDR3. Per the germline V gene, CDR1 is SGHNT and CDR2 is YYREEE (reference sequence). J lost 8 bases, V lost 0 bases, and 6 bases had no gene match. CDR3 bases: TGTGCCAGCAGCTTGGGACTAGCGGGAGTACAGGATGAGCAGTTCTTC. As protein: CASSLGLAGVQDEQFF.

The chain is built from TRBV4-2 and TRBJ2-7, with 8 bases fitting TRBD2. The CDR3 loop spans 17 amino acids. Per the germline V gene, CDR1 is LGHNA and CDR2 is YNFKEQ. V trimming: 1 base; J trimming: 2 bases; junction bases outside the gene matches: 10. The CDR3: CASSQVRYEAGAYEQYF. The CDR3 region has the DNA TGTGCCAGCAGCCAAGTACGCTACGAAGCGGGGGCCTACGAGCAGTACTTC.

This clone has a single count. The chain combines TRBV9 with TRBJ2-4; D gene unclear. V lost 4 bases and J lost 0, with 11 bases in between. CDR1 and CDR2 (germline): SGDLS, YYNGEE. CDR3 length: 15 amino acids. This CDR3 is CASSPNQVAKNIQYF. The CDR3, as DNA: TGTGCCAGCAGCCCTAACCAGGTAGCCAAAAACATTCAGTACTTC.

This clone was observed many times. Other DNA sequences within the sample encode an identical CDR3. The CDR3 nucleotides read TGTGCCTGGAGCAGGGGGAACTATGGCTACACCTTC. This sequence encodes CAWSRGNYGYTF. The chain combines TRBV30 with TRBJ1-2; TRBD1 matches at 7 bases. The CDR3 is made up of 12 amino acids. J was trimmed by 2 bases and V by 3 bases; bases with no gene match: 0. CDR1 is GTSNPN, CDR2 SVGIG, per germline (reference sequence).

The chain employs TRBV7-3 and TRBJ2-1; TRBD2 aligns across 10 bases. V dropped 2 bases and J dropped 9; count of bases not matched to a gene: 7. This CDR3 contains 15 residues. Germline lookup yields CDR1 SGHTA and CDR2 FQGTGA. CDR3 protein: CASSLGLAGVSEQFF. Here the CDR3 DNA reads TGTGCCAGCAGCTTAGGTCTAGCGGGAGTTAGTGAGCAGTTCTTC.

The gene calls are TRBV5-8 and TRBJ1-2; D possibly corresponds to TRBD1 (5 bases). V was cut by 2 bases and J by 0 bases, with 8 bases left in between. Germline V CDR1 and CDR2: SGHTS, YDEGEE. The CDR3 is made up of 14 amino acids. The CDR3 loop is CASSFRAANYGYTF. In DNA form, the CDR3 reads TGTGCCAGCAGCTTCAGGGCTGCTAACTATGGCTACACCTTC.

The chain has TRBV27 and TRBJ2-2; 15 nucleotides match TRBD2. Germline assignment: CDR1 MNHEY and CDR2 SMNVEV (reference sequence). V was pared by 6 bases and J by 0 bases, with 5 bases of the junction left unmatched. This CDR3 has 18 residues. The DNA for the CDR3 is TGTGCCAGCAGCCGGACTAGCGGGAGGGTGGCGAACACCGGGGAGCTGTTTTTT. Protein: CASSRTSGRVANTGELFF.

The CDR3 here is CSASPTRASYNEQFF. CDR3 DNA: TGCAGTGCTAGTCCTACTAGAGCGTCCTACAATGAGCAGTTCTTC. The gene calls are TRBV20-1 and TRBJ2-1; TRBD2 is a possible D gene (5 bases). Germline V lookup: CDR1 DFQATT, CDR2 SNEGSKA (reference sequence). Trimming cost V 3 bases and J 1 base, with 13 bases left between them. CDR3 length equals 15 residues.

This chain connects TRBV28 to TRBJ1-5; D ambiguous. The germline V gene has CDR1 MDHEN and CDR2 SYDVKM. The CDR3 totals 12 residues. Trimming cost V 8 bases and J 6 bases, with 11 bases left between them. CDR3 nucleotides: TGTGCCAGCTCCGATCGAGGTCAGCCCCAGCATTTT. Its protein is CASSDRGQPQHF.